A single TCR beta chain is shown here with its context. No antigen is known for it. Clones were read by immunoSEQ multiplex PCR, and TCRdb kept only the in-frame ones, dropping some. The table includes 25,000 to 30,000 clones, around 93% detected once. The CDR3 consists of 14 residues. Germline CDR1 and CDR2: SGHRS and YFSETQ. J lost 3 bases, V lost 3 bases, and 5 bases had no gene match. The data are from a study of T cells in localized non-small cell lung cancer. Broader study findings: Uninvolved adjacent lung showed the highest T cell clonality, exceeding tumor. Investigators sequenced only a single tumor region, leaving heterogeneity possible.

This clonotype was sampled from a female donor of 60 years or more with stage I lung adenocarcinoma. V is TRBV5-1 and J is TRBJ1-2, with 7 bases identical to TRBD1. The sequencing used peripheral blood, collected before any cancer treatment. The chain's CDR3 is CASSSRGTDYGYTF. CDR3 coding DNA: TGCGCCAGCAGCTCGCGAGGGACAGACTATGGCTACACCTTC.